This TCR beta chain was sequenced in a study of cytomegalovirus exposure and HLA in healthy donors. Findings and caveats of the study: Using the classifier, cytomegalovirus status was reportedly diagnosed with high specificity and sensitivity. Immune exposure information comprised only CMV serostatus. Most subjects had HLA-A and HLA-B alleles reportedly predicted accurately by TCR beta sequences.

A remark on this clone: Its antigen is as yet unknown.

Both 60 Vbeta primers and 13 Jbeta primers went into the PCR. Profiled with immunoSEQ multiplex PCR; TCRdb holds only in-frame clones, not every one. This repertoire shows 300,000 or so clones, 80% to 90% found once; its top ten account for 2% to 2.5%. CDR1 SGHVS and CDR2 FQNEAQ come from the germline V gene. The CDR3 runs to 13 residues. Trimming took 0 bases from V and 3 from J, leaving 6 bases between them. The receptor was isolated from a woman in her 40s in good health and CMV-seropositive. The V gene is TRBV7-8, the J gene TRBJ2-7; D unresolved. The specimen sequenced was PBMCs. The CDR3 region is CASSLATYYEQYF. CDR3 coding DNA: TGTGCCAGCAGCTTAGCAACATACTACGAGCAGTACTTC. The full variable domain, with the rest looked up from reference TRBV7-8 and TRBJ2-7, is GAGVSQSPRYKVAKRGQDVALRCDPISGHVSLFWYQQALGQGPEFLTYFQNEAQLDKSGLPSDRFFAERPEGSVSTLKIQRTQQEDSAVYLCASSLATYYEQYFGPGTRLTVT.